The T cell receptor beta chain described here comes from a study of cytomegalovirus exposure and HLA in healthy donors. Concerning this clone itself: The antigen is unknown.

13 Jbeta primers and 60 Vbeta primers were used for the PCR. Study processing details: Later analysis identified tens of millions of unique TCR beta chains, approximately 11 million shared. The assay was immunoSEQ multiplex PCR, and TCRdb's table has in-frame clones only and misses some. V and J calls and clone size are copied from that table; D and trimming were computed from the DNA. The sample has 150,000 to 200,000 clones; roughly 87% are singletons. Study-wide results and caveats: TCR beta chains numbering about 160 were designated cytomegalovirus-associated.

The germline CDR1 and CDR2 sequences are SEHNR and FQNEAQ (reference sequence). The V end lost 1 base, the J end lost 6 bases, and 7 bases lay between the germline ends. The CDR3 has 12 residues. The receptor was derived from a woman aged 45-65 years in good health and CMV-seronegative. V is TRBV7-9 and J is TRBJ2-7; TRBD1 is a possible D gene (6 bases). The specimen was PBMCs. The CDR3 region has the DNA TGTGCCAGCAGCTTAGGGACAGCCGAGCAGTACTTC. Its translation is CASSLGTAEQYF.